This T cell receptor (beta chain) was sequenced in a study of monozygotic twins with inflammatory bowel disease. The study, taken as a whole, reports: Whereas healthy co-twins had higher TCRbeta diversity (inverse Simpson), IBD patients had lower diversity.

CDR1 SGHRS and CDR2 YFSETQ come from the germline V gene. There are 14 residues in the CDR3. In the case of this clonotype: Its antigen is not identified.

The UMIs contained a 6-nucleotide sample barcode. They were added by template switching during cDNA synthesis. TCRdb reanalyzed the 5' RACE reads, giving one entry per CDR3 protein sequence and no DNA. This listing includes fewer than 350,000 distinct CDR3 sequences. The receptor was derived from a human donor with ulcerative colitis or Crohn's disease, or a healthy co-twin of an affected twin (not recorded which). Sequenced material: blood. This sequence joins TRBV5-1 and TRBJ2-3; absent DNA, TCRdb's TRBD2 call cannot be checked. The CDR3 here is CASCLAGVRDTQYF.